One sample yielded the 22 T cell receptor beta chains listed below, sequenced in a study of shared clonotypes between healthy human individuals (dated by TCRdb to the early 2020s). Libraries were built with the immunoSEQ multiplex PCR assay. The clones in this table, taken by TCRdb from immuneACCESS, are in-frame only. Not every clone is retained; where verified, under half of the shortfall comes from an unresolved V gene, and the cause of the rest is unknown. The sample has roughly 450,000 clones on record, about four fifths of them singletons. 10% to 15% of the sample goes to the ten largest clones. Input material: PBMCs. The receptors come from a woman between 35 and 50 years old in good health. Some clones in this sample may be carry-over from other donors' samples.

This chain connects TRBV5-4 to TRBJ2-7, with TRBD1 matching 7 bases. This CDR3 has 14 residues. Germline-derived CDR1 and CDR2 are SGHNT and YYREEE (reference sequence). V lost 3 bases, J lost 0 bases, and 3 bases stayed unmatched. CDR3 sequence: CASSSDRASYEQYF. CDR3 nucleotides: TGTGCCAGCAGCTCAGACAGGGCCTCCTACGAGCAGTACTTC.

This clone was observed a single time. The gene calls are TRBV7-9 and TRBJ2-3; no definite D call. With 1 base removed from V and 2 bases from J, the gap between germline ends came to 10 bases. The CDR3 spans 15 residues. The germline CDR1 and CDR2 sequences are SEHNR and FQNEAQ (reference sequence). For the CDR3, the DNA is TGTGCCAGCAGCTTAGGAGGTTCGGCCACAGATACGCAGTATTTT. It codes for CASSLGGSATDTQYF.

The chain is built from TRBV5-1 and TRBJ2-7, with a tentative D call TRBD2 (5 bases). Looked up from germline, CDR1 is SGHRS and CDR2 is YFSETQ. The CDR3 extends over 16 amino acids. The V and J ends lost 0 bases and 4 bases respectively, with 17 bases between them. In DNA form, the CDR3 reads TGCGCCAGCAGCTTGGGACCGGGGATCTTAGCGTACGAGCAGTACTTC. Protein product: CASSLGPGILAYEQYF.

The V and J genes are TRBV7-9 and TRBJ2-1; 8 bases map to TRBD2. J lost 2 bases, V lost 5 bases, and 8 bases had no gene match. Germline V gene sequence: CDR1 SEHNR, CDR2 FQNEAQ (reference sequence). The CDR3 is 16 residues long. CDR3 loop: CASSPLGREAYNEQFF. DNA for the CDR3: TGTGCCAGCAGCCCCTTGGGGCGGGAGGCCTACAATGAGCAGTTCTTC.

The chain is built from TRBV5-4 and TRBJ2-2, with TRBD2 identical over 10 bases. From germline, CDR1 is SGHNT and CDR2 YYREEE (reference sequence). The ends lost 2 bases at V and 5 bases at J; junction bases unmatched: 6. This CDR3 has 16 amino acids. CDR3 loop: CASSLPGTSETGELFF. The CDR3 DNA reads TGTGCCAGCAGCTTACCCGGGACTAGCGAGACCGGGGAGCTGTTTTTT.

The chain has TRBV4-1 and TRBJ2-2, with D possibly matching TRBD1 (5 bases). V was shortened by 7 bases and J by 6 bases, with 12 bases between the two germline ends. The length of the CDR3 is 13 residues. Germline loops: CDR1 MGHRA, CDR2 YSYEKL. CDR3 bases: TGCGCCAGCAAAACCCAGGGTTCCGGGGAGCTGTTTTTT. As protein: CASKTQGSGELFF.

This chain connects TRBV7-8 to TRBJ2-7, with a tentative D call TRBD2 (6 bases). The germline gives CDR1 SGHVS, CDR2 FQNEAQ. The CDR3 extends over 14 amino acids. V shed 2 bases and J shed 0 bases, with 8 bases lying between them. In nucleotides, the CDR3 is TGTGCCAGCAGCTTAAGGACTACCTCCTACGAGCAGTACTTC. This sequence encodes CASSLRTTSYEQYF.

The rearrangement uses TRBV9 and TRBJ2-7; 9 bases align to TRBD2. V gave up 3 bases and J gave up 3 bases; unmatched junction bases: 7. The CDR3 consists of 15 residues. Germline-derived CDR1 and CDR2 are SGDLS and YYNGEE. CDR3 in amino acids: CASSARASGDYEQYF. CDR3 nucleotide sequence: TGTGCCAGCAGCGCGCGGGCTAGCGGGGACTACGAGCAGTACTTC.

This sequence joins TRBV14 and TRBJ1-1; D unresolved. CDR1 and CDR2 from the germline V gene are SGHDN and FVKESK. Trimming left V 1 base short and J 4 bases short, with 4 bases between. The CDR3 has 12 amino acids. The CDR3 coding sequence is TGTGCCAGCAGCCAAGTCCCCACTGAAGCTTTCTTT. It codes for CASSQVPTEAFF.

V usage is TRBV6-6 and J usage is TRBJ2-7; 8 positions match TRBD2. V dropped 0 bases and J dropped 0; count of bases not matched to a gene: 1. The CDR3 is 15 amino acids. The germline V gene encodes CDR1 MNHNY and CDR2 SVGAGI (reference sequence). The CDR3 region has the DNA TGTGCCAGCAGTTACTCTAGCGGGAACTCCTACGAGCAGTACTTC. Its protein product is CASSYSSGNSYEQYF.

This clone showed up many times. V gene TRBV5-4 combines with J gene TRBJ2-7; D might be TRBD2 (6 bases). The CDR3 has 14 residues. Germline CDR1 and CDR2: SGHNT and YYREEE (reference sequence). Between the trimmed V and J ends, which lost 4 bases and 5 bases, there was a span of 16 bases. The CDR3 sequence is CASSGGGRSDEQYF. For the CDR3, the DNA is TGTGCCAGCAGCGGTGGAGGGAGAAGCGACGAGCAGTACTTC.

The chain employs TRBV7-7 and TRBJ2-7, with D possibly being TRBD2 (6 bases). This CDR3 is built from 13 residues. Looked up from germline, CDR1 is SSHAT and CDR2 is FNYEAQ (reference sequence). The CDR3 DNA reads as TGTGCTAGCGCAGCTTGGTCAGGGAGGGAGCAGTACTTC. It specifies CASAAWSGREQYF.

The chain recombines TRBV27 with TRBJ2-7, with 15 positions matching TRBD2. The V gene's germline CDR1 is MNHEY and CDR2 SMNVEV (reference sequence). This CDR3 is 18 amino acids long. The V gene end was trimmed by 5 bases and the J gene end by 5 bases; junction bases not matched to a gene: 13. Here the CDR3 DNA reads TGTGCCAGCAGTGGAGGACTAGCGGGAGGGCCTGGGGCTAACGAGCAGTACTTC. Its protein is CASSGGLAGGPGANEQYF.

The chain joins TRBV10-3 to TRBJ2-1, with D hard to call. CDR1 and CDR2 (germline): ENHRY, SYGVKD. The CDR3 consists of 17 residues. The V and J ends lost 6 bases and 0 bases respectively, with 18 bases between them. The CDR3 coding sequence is TGTGCCATCAGCCTCGGAACGACGGACCGCTCCTACAATGAGCAGTTCTTC. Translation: CAISLGTTDRSYNEQFF.

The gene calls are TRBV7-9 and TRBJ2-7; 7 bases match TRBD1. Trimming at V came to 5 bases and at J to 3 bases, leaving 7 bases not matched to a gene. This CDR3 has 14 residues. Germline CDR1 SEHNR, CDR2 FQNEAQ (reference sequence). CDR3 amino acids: CASSPQQGSYEQYF. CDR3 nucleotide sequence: TGTGCCAGCAGCCCCCAACAGGGGAGCTACGAGCAGTACTTC. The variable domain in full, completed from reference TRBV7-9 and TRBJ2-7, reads DTGVSQNPRHKITKRGQNVTFRCDPISEHNRLYWYRQTLGQGPEFLTYFQNEAQLEKSRLLSDRFSAERPKGSFSTLEIQRTEQGDSAMYLCASSPQQGSYEQYFGPGTRLTVT.

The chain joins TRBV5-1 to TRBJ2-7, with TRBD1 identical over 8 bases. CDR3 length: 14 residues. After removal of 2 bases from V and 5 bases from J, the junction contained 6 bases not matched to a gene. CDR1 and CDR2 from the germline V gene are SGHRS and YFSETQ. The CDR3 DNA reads TGCGCCAGCAGCTTTACTGACAGGGGAAACGAGCAGTACTTC. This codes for CASSFTDRGNEQYF. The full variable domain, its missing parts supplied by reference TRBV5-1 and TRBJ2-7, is KAGVTQTPRYLIKTRGQQVTLSCSPISGHRSVSWYQQTPGQGLQFLFEYFSETQRNKGNFPGRFSGRQFSNSRSEMNVSTLELGDSALYLCASSFTDRGNEQYFGPGTRLTVT.

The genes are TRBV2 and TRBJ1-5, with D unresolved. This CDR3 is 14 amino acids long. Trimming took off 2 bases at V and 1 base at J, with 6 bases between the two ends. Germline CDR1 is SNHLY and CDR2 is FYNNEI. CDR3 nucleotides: TGTGCCAGCAGTGAACTATTCAGCAATCAGCCCCAGCATTTT. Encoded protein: CASSELFSNQPQHF. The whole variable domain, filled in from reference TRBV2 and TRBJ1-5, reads EPEVTQTPSHQVTQMGQEVILRCVPISNHLYFYWYRQILGQKVEFLVSFYNNEISEKSEIFDDQFSVERPDGSNFTLKIRSTKLEDSAMYFCASSELFSNQPQHFGDGTRLSIL.

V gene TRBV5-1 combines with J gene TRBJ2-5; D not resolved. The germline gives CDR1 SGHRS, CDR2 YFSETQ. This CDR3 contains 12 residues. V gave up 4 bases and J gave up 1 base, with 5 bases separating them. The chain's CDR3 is CASSAFQETQYF. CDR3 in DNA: TGCGCCAGCAGCGCCTTCCAAGAGACCCAGTACTTC.

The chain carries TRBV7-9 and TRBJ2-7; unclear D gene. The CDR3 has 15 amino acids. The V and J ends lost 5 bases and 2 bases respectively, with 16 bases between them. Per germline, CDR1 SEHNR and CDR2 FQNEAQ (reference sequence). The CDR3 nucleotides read TGTGCCAGCAGCCCCCGCGACATGGGTGCCTACGAGCAGTACTTC. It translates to CASSPRDMGAYEQYF.

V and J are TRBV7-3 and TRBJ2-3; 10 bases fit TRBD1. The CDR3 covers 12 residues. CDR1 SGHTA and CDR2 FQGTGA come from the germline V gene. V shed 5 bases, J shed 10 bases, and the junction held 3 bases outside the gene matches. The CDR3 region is CASSRGQGAQYF. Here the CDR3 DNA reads TGTGCCAGCAGCAGAGGACAGGGGGCGCAGTATTTT.

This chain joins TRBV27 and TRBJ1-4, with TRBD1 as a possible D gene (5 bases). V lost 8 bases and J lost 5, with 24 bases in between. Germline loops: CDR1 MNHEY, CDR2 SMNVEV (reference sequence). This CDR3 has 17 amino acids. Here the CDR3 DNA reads TGTGCCAGCGGGAAACTTTTGTTGGGACCATCGAATGAAAAACTGTTTTTT. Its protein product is CASGKLLLGPSNEKLFF.

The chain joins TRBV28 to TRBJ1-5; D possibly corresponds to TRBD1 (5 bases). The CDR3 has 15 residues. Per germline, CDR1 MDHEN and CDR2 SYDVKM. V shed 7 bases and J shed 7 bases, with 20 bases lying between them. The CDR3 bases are TGTGCCAGCACCCGGGGGGAGGGATCGATCCAGCCCCAGCATTTT. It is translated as CASTRGEGSIQPQHF.